The rows below give T cell receptor beta chains drawn from one sample of a study of OX40 agonist ivuxolimab in advanced cancers. The table came from immunoSEQ multiplex PCR; TCRdb's copy has only in-frame clones and leaves some out. The table shows 65,000 to 85,000 clones, with 75% to 90% occurring only once. This material consisted of CD4+ or CD8+ T cells sorted from blood, taken in a trial of the OX40 agonist ivuxolimab. The receptors were gathered from an adult with an advanced solid tumor such as melanoma, head and neck, liver or kidney cancer. The CDR3 runs from the conserved cysteine through the conserved F or W. A D gene is named only where the DNA matches it firmly. For some rows the clone size is stated as once, few or many, or as a class when expanded; others skip it.

size: once
J: TRBJ2-3
V: TRBV7-6
D: -
CDR3: CASSPASDTQYF
DNA: TGTGCCAGCAGCCCCGCTTCAGATACGCAGTATTTT

size: few
J: TRBJ1-1
V: TRBV6-5
D: TRBD1
CDR3: CASSLQGGAAEAFF
DNA: TGTGCCAGCAGTCTACAGGGGGGGGCCGCTGAAGCTTTCTTT

size: -
J: TRBJ1-4
V: TRBV7-9
D: TRBD1
CDR3: CASSFGAGGSNEKLFF
DNA: TGTGCCAGCAGCTTTGGGGCAGGGGGCTCTAATGAAAAACTGTTTTTT

size: few
J: TRBJ1-4
V: TRBV4-1
D: TRBD1
CDR3: CASSQEGFGQGKLFF
DNA: TGCGCCAGCAGCCAAGAGGGCTTCGGACAGGGGAAACTGTTTTTT

size: -
J: TRBJ1-5
V: TRBV19
D: TRBD1
CDR3: CASRTGQSNQPQHF
DNA: TGTGCCAGTAGGACGGGACAGAGTAATCAGCCCCAGCATTTT

size: -
J: TRBJ1-1
V: TRBV11-2
D: TRBD1
CDR3: CASSFPDRVSTEAFF
DNA: TGTGCCAGCAGCTTTCCGGACAGGGTGAGCACTGAAGCTTTCTTT

size: -
J: TRBJ2-3
V: TRBV9
D: -
CDR3: CASSVAGFTDTQYF
DNA: TGTGCCAGCAGCGTAGCGGGATTCACAGATACGCAGTATTTT

size: once
J: TRBJ2-1
V: TRBV19
D: TRBD2
CDR3: CASSKQGPGTSGPSSYNEQFF
DNA: TGTGCCAGTAGTAAACAAGGACCCGGGACTAGCGGACCCAGCTCCTACAATGAGCAGTTCTTC

size: -
J: TRBJ1-6
V: TRBV6-5
D: -
CDR3: CASSYSGSPLHF
DNA: TGTGCCAGCAGTTACTCGGGCTCACCCCTCCACTTT

size: medium-sized
J: TRBJ1-4
V: TRBV7-2
D: -
CDR3: CASSLSQGGGEKLFF
DNA: TGTGCCAGCAGCTTATCTCAGGGTGGTGGTGAAAAACTGTTTTTT

size: -
J: TRBJ1-2
V: TRBV30
D: -
CDR3: CAWSHEWGTGYTF
DNA: TGTGCCTGGAGCCATGAATGGGGAACTGGCTACACCTTC

size: -
J: TRBJ2-7
V: TRBV5-1
D: -
CDR3: CASSLGAGWEQYF
DNA: TGCGCCAGCAGCCTGGGGGCAGGATGGGAGCAGTACTTC

size: -
J: TRBJ1-2
V: TRBV5-1
D: -
CDR3: CASSLTSGPNYGYTF
DNA: TGCGCCAGCAGCTTGACGTCAGGGCCTAACTATGGCTACACCTTC

size: -
J: TRBJ2-4
V: TRBV11-3
D: -
CDR3: CASSFDFLDPRRQNIQYF
DNA: TGTGCCAGCAGCTTTGATTTTCTAGACCCCCGGCGCCAAAACATTCAGTACTTC

size: -
J: TRBJ1-1
V: TRBV28
D: -
CDR3: CASQSQLGAVSTEAFF
DNA: TGTGCCAGCCAATCACAATTGGGGGCAGTGAGCACTGAAGCTTTCTTT

size: -
J: TRBJ1-2
V: TRBV19
D: TRBD1
CDR3: CASTPLVGDRANYGYTF
DNA: TGTGCCAGTACTCCTTTGGTCGGGGACAGGGCTAACTATGGCTACACCTTC

size: -
J: TRBJ2-7
V: TRBV11-3
D: TRBD1
CDR3: CASSFSGTASYEQYF
DNA: TGTGCCAGCAGCTTCTCCGGGACAGCGTCCTACGAGCAGTACTTC